Listed below are T cell receptor beta chains from one sample, sequenced in a study of beta chain features in type 1 diabetes. The assay was immunoSEQ multiplex PCR, and TCRdb's table has in-frame clones only and misses some. Of about 47,000 clones in the sample, about 48% were seen once. The specimen sequenced was stem cell memory CD4+ T cells from blood. The receptor source for this set is a man younger than 45 with type 1 diabetes. CDR3s include the opening cysteine and the closing phenylalanine or tryptophan. Each record gives: V gene, clone size, D gene, J gene, CDR3 protein, CDR3 DNA. D genes are given only for firm matches. A clone size is listed for some rows: how often the clone was seen (once, few, many), or a class if it is expanded.

V gene: TRBV6-5; clone size: NA; D gene: NA; J gene: TRBJ2-7; CDR3 protein: CASSYSRLYEQYF; CDR3 DNA: TGTGCCAGCAGTTATTCGCGCCTCTACGAGCAGTACTTC
V gene: TRBV18; clone size: few; D gene: TRBD1; J gene: TRBJ2-1; CDR3 protein: CASSPSQGALGNEQFF; CDR3 DNA: TGTGCCAGCTCTCCCTCACAGGGGGCTTTAGGCAATGAGCAGTTCTTC
V gene: TRBV7-9; clone size: NA; D gene: NA; J gene: TRBJ2-1; CDR3 protein: CASSPYDRYEQFF; CDR3 DNA: TGTGCCAGCAGCCCTTACGACAGATATGAGCAGTTCTTC
V gene: TRBV28; clone size: NA; D gene: TRBD1; J gene: TRBJ1-2; CDR3 protein: CASSSGQIYGYTF; CDR3 DNA: TGTGCCAGCAGTTCGGGACAGATATATGGCTACACCTTC
V gene: TRBV6-6; clone size: NA; D gene: NA; J gene: TRBJ1-1; CDR3 protein: CASGPGNTEAFF; CDR3 DNA: TGTGCCAGTGGGCCTGGGAACACTGAAGCTTTCTTT
V gene: TRBV29-1; clone size: NA; D gene: TRBD1; J gene: TRBJ2-1; CDR3 protein: CSVQGVAYNEQFF; CDR3 DNA: TGCAGCGTTCAGGGGGTAGCCTACAATGAGCAGTTCTTC
V gene: TRBV4-1; clone size: few; D gene: NA; J gene: TRBJ2-1; CDR3 protein: CASSQNYRSYNEQFF; CDR3 DNA: TGCGCCAGCAGCCAAAACTACCGCTCCTACAATGAGCAGTTCTTC
V gene: TRBV19; clone size: NA; D gene: NA; J gene: TRBJ2-7; CDR3 protein: CASSLISERAEQYF; CDR3 DNA: TGTGCCAGTAGTCTGATCTCTGAGAGAGCCGAGCAGTACTTC
V gene: TRBV30; clone size: once; D gene: NA; J gene: TRBJ2-3; CDR3 protein: CAWSLDSEWTDTQYF; CDR3 DNA: TGTGCCTGGAGTCTGGATAGCGAGTGGACAGATACGCAGTATTTT
V gene: TRBV7-2; clone size: NA; D gene: TRBD1; J gene: TRBJ1-1; CDR3 protein: CASSWDRGTEAFF; CDR3 DNA: TGTGCCAGCAGCTGGGACAGGGGCACTGAAGCTTTCTTT